The 11 T cell receptor beta chains below were found in one sample sequenced in a study of T cell repertoires in cytomegalovirus infection (dated by TCRdb to between 2018 and 2021). Explained via the paper, the treatment or condition label denotes: in vitro stimulation with specific CMV peptide epitopes to enrich CMV-specific T cells. Instrument on record: Illumina HiSeq 1500. TCRdb redid the processing of the public reads, applying fastp at Q25 and MiXCR, and retained in-frame beta chains. Under each unique CDR3 protein, matching rows form one entry showing the most common genes and DNA. Present in this sample are about 900,000 distinct CDR3 sequences, under 40% of which were seen just once. Of the sample, around 15% falls within the top ten clones. Which antigens these TCRs recognize remains unknown. This specimen was cultured CD8+ T cells from PBMCs, taken from culture after CMV antigen stimulation. These receptors all come from a human donor in good health (CMV status not recorded). Some clones in this sample may be carry-over from other donors' samples.

The genes are TRBV6-6 and TRBJ1-2, with D tentatively TRBD1 (5 bases). The CDR3 is 20 amino acids. Germline-derived CDR1 and CDR2 are MNHNY and SVGAGI (reference sequence). V was pared by 10 bases and J by 4 bases, with 37 bases between. CDR3 sequence (DNA): TGTGCCACCATCCCGCATTCAGGACCGGGACGGTTGAAAACACCCTATGGCTACACCTTC. Protein: CATIPHSGPGRLKTPYGYTF.

The chain uses TRBV2 and TRBJ2-3; the match to TRBD1 covers 9 bases. The CDR3 length is 12 residues. Germline assignment: CDR1 SNHLY and CDR2 FYNNEI. Unmatched junction bases numbered 5, after V lost 9 bases and J lost 7 bases. CDR3 loop: CASTGGGNTQYF. CDR3 DNA sequence: TGTGCCAGTACAGGGGGCGGGAATACGCAGTATTTT.

This clonotype was counted only a few times. This chain uses TRBV19 with TRBJ1-1; D unresolved. The germline CDR1 and CDR2 sequences are LNHDA and SQIVND (reference sequence). The V end was cut by 3 bases, the J end by 5 bases, with 13 bases between. CDR3 length equals 14 residues. The CDR3 is CASSMGRSGTEAFF. The DNA for the CDR3 is TGTGCCAGTAGTATGGGTCGTTCGGGAACTGAAGCTTTCTTT.

This clonotype came up a few times. This sequence joins TRBV20-1 and TRBJ2-5, with TRBD1 matching 8 bases. CDR1 is DFQATT and CDR2 is SNEGSKA in the germline V gene (reference sequence). V lost 0 bases and J lost 4; bases outside the gene matches: 4. The CDR3 covers 14 residues. This CDR3 is CSARDRGLRETQYF. CDR3 nucleotide sequence: TGCAGTGCTAGAGACAGGGGGCTTAGAGAGACCCAGTACTTC.

This chain links TRBV2 with TRBJ2-2; D is uncertain. Trimming stripped 7 bases from V and 9 bases from J, with 12 bases between. This CDR3 spans 12 amino acids. Looked up from germline, CDR1 is SNHLY and CDR2 is FYNNEI. The DNA for the CDR3 is TGTGCCAGCATAAGTGGTCACCGGGAGCTGTTTTTT. It yields the protein CASISGHRELFF.

The sample holds a few counts of this clonotype. The V call is TRBV12-3 or TRBV12-4, the J call TRBJ1-5; D ambiguous. V was shortened by 0 bases and J by 6 bases, with 9 bases between the two germline ends. This CDR3 is built from 14 residues. The CDR3 is CASSLALGVQPQHF. For the CDR3, the DNA is TGTGCCAGCAGTTTAGCGCTCGGGGTTCAGCCCCAGCATTTT.

The chain has TRBV6-6 and TRBJ2-1; 8 nucleotides agree with TRBD1. The V segment lost 4 bases and the J segment 5 bases; nucleotides outside the gene matches: 7. CDR3 size: 15 residues. CDR1 and CDR2 from the germline V gene are MNHNY and SVGAGI (reference sequence). DNA of the CDR3: TGTGCCAGCAGTTCAAACAGGGGGGCCAACAATGAGCAGTTCTTC. Translating gives CASSSNRGANNEQFF.

For the CDR3, the DNA is TGTGCCAGCAGCTTAGGCCCAGCGTCCAAAAACATTCAGTACTTC. Encoded protein: CASSLGPASKNIQYF. V and J are TRBV7-6 and TRBJ2-4; D call uncertain. V was trimmed by 1 base and J by 2 bases, leaving 9 bases between them. The CDR3 totals 15 residues. Germline CDR1 is SGHVS and CDR2 is FNYEAQ.

The chain employs TRBV5-1 and TRBJ1-2, with TRBD1 identical over 7 bases. With V trimmed by 4 bases and J by 2 bases, 14 bases remained unmatched. The CDR3 consists of 17 residues. Per the germline V gene, CDR1 is SGHRS and CDR2 is YFSETQ. The CDR3 here is CASSEKEQGQLNYGYTF. The CDR3 nucleotides are TGCGCCAGCAGCGAGAAGGAACAGGGGCAACTAAACTATGGCTACACCTTC.

The sample holds a few counts of this clonotype. The CDR3 nucleotides read TGTGCCAGCAGTTTTGAGGAGGAGGATGGCTACACCTTC. It is translated as CASSFEEEDGYTF. J is TRBJ1-2 and V is TRBV6-2 or TRBV6-3, with D hard to call. This CDR3 is built from 13 residues. The V gene lost 4 bases and the J gene lost 6 bases, with 12 bases spanning the gap. Germline V gene sequence: CDR1 MNHEY, CDR2 SVGEGT.

In regard to this clonotype: A much larger clone differs from this one at a single base, so this may be a read error. The chain carries TRBV7-9 and TRBJ2-1; TRBD2 might be the D (7 bases). CDR1 and CDR2 (germline): SEHNR, FQNEAQ (reference sequence). The CDR3 sequence is 14 residues long. The chain's CDR3 is CVSSIRGGANEQFF. The CDR3 DNA is TGTGTCAGCAGCATAAGGGGGGGAGCGAATGAGCAGTTCTTC.